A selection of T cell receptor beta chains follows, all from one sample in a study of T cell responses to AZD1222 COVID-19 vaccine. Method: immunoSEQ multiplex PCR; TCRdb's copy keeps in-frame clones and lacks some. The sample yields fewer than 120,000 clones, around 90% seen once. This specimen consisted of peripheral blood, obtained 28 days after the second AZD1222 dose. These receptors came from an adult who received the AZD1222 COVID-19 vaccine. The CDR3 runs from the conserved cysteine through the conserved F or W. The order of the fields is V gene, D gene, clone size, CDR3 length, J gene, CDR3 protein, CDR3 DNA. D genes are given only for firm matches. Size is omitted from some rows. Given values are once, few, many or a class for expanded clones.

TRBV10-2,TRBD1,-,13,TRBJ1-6,CASRVRDREPLHF,TGCGCCAGCAGAGTCCGGGACAGGGAACCCCTCCACTTT
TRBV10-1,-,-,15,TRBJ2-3,CASSVGDWHTDTQYF,TGCGCCAGCAGTGTCGGGGACTGGCACACAGATACGCAGTATTTT
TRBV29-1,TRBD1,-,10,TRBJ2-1,CSVLWDRVFF,TGCAGCGTCCTGTGGGACAGGGTTTTCTTC
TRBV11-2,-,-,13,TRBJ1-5,CASSLTRNQPQHF,TGTGCCAGCAGCTTAACCCGCAATCAGCCCCAGCATTTT
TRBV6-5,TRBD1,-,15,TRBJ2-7,CASRKGTGIPYEQYF,TGTGCCAGCAGAAAAGGGACAGGGATTCCCTACGAGCAGTACTTC
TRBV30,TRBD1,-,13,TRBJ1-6,CAWDGQGASPLHF,TGTGCCTGGGATGGACAGGGAGCTTCACCCCTCCACTTT
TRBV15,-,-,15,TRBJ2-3,CATSRVGGATDTQYF,TGTGCCACCAGCAGAGTTGGGGGGGCCACAGATACGCAGTATTTT
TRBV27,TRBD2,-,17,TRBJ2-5,CASSLRIAGGAQETQYF,TGTGCCAGCAGTTTGAGGATAGCGGGGGGGGCGCAAGAGACCCAGTACTTC
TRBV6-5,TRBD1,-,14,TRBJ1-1,CASSYDPRGREAFF,TGTGCCAGCAGTTACGATCCGAGGGGGCGGGAAGCTTTCTTT
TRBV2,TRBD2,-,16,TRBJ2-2,CASSGLGLAVSGELFF,TGTGCCAGCAGCGGATTGGGACTAGCGGTTTCCGGGGAGCTGTTTTTT
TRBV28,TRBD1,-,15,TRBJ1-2,CASSLSGTGKLFGTF,TGTGCCAGCAGTTTGTCCGGGACAGGCAAATTGTTTGGCACCTTC
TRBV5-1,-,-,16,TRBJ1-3,CASSADAASSGNTIYF,TGCGCCAGCAGCGCGGATGCAGCTTCCTCTGGAAACACCATATATTTT
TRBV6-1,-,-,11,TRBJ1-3,CASSRWNTIYF,TGTGCCAGCAGTAGGTGGAACACCATATATTTT
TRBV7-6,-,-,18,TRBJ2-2,CASSLDPAGFANTGELFF,TGTGCCAGCAGCTTAGATCCCGCGGGGTTCGCGAACACCGGGGAGCTGTTTTTT
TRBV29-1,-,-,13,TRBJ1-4,CSVETDKGEKLFF,TGCAGCGTGGAGACGGACAAGGGGGAAAAACTGTTTTTT
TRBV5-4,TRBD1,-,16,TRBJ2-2,CASSLPQGAGTGELFF,TGTGCCAGCAGCCTACCCCAGGGGGCGGGCACCGGGGAGCTGTTTTTT
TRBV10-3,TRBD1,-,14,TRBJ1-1,CAIRGQGLNTEAFF,TGTGCCATCAGGGGACAGGGCCTGAACACTGAAGCTTTCTTT
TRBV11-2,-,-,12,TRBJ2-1,CASTAFNNEQFF,TGTGCCAGCACCGCCTTCAATAATGAGCAGTTCTTC
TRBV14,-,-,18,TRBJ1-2,CASSQEVAGVPSNYGYTF,TGTGCCAGCAGCCAAGAAGTGGCAGGGGTCCCTTCTAACTATGGCTACACCTTC
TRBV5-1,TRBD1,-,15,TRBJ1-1,CASSLNGQGNTEAFF,TGCGCCAGCAGCTTGAACGGACAGGGGAACACTGAAGCTTTCTTT
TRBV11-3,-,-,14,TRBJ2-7,CASSVGRSSYEQYF,TGTGCCAGCAGCGTAGGCAGGAGCTCCTACGAGCAGTACTTC
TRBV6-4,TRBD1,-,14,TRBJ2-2,CASSGQGGTGELFF,TGTGCCAGCAGTGGACAGGGGGGCACCGGGGAGCTGTTTTTT
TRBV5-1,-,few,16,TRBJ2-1,CASSLEASVSYNEQFF,TGCGCCAGCAGCTTGGAAGCCAGCGTATCCTACAATGAGCAGTTCTTC
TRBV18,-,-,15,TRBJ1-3,CASSPLPGRESTIYF,TGTGCCAGCTCACCCTTGCCAGGGAGAGAAAGCACCATATATTTT
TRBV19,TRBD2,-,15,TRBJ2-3,CASSIGGGPTDTQYF,TGTGCCAGTAGTATAGGGGGGGGTCCCACAGATACGCAGTATTTT
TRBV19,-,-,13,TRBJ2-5,CASSIGLQETQYF,TGTGCCAGTAGTATCGGTCTTCAAGAGACCCAGTACTTC
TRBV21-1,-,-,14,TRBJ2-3,CASWTRGTPDTQYF,TGTGCCAGCTGGACTAGAGGTACCCCAGATACGCAGTATTTT
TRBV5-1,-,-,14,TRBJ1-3,CASSLDAEGNTIYF,TGCGCCAGCAGCTTGGATGCGGAAGGAAACACCATATATTTT
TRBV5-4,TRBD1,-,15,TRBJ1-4,CASSEGTRQGGKLFF,TGTGCCAGCAGCGAGGGGACAAGACAGGGGGGAAAACTGTTTTTT
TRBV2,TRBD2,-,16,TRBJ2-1,CASGRSSGGDYNEQFF,TGTGCCAGCGGTAGATCTAGCGGGGGAGACTACAATGAGCAGTTCTTC
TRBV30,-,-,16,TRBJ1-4,CASTPGFLATNEKLFF,TGTGCCTCAACCCCAGGGTTTTTAGCAACTAATGAAAAACTGTTTTTT
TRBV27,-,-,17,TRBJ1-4,CASSFLAWGHTNEKLFF,TGTGCCAGCAGTTTTCTTGCGTGGGGCCACACTAATGAAAAACTGTTTTTT
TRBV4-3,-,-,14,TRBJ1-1,CASSQGEGLTEAFF,TGCGCCAGCAGCCAAGGGGAAGGGTTGACTGAAGCTTTCTTT
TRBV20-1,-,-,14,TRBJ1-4,CSASRSGVNEKLFF,TGCAGTGCTAGTCGGTCCGGCGTCAATGAAAAACTGTTTTTT
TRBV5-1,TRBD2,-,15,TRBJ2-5,CASGWAPGLQAGQYF,TGCGCCAGCGGATGGGCCCCGGGACTACAAGCGGGCCAGTACTTC
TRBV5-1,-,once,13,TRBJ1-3,CASRAGSGNTIYF,TGCGCCAGCAGGGCAGGCTCTGGAAACACCATATATTTT
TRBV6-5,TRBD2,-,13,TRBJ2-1,CASAAGGRNEQFF,TGTGCCAGCGCGGCGGGGGGGCGCAATGAGCAGTTCTTC
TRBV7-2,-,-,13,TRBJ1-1,CASSLNKNTEAFF,TGTGCCAGCAGTCTAAACAAGAACACTGAAGCTTTCTTT
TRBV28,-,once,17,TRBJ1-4,CASSSDVGTGPLEKLFF,TGTGCCAGCAGTTCCGATGTGGGGACGGGCCCTTTGGAAAAACTGTTTTTT
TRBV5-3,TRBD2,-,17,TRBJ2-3,CARSLNRVAGGADTQYF,TGTGCCAGAAGCTTAAATAGAGTAGCGGGGGGCGCAGATACGCAGTATTTT